The 8 T cell receptor beta chains below come from one sample, sequenced in a study of blood T cell repertoires in COVID-19. Produced via immunoSEQ multiplex PCR; TCRdb's table is partial and in-frame only. The sample has around 200,000 clones, 80% to 90% seen once. Source material: peripheral blood. These receptors all come from a woman aged 80 or older with acute or convalescent COVID-19.

This chain uses TRBV27 with TRBJ1-2, with D maybe TRBD1 (5 bases). Germline-derived CDR1 and CDR2 are MNHEY and SMNVEV (reference sequence). V lost 5 bases to trimming and J lost 5 bases, with 21 bases between them. The CDR3 sequence is 16 residues long. Here the CDR3 reads CASSPTGQGQTYGYTF. In DNA, the CDR3 is TGTGCCAGCAGTCCCACAGGCCAAGGGCAAACGTATGGCTACACCTTC.

CDR3 nucleotide sequence: TGTGCCAGCAGCTTAGACAGGGGACACACAGATACGCAGTATTTT. It encodes CASSLDRGHTDTQYF. The V call is TRBV7-2, the J call TRBJ2-3, with 7 bases that match TRBD1. Germline values: CDR1 SGHTA, CDR2 FQGNSA. The CDR3 is 15 amino acids. Trimming cost V 1 base and J 2 bases; bases outside gene matches: 3.

The rearrangement joins TRBV3-1 (or the pseudogene TRBV3-2) to TRBJ2-3, with 9 positions matching TRBD2. The junction had 4 bases not matched to a gene; V was cut back by 1 base and J by 2 bases. This CDR3 has 16 amino acids. Germline CDR1 and CDR2: LGHDT and YNNKEL (reference sequence). In nucleotides, the CDR3 is TGTGCCAGCAGCCAAGGAGCGGGGGGTCCCACAGATACGCAGTATTTT. Translated, it gives CASSQGAGGPTDTQYF.

V and J are TRBV5-1 and TRBJ1-1; D gene unclear. The germline V and J ends were trimmed by 0 bases and 7 bases, with 10 bases remaining between them. The CDR3 spans 13 residues. Germline CDR1 reads SGHRS; CDR2 reads YFSETQ. The CDR3 reads CASSLATSNEAFF. CDR3 nucleotide sequence: TGCGCCAGCAGCTTGGCCACCAGTAATGAAGCTTTCTTT.

The chain couples TRBV10-3 to TRBJ1-1, with D tentatively TRBD1 (6 bases). CDR3 size: 15 residues. Germline V gives CDR1 ENHRY, CDR2 SYGVKD. The ends were cut back, 11 bases at V and 3 bases at J, with 22 bases in the middle. The CDR3 region has the DNA TGTGCCGAGAAGGCGAACAGGGCGGAAGACACTGAAGCTTTCTTT. Encoded protein: CAEKANRAEDTEAFF.

The chain combines TRBV7-2 with TRBJ2-7, with 8 bases identical to TRBD2. This CDR3 has 14 amino acids. J gave up 5 bases and V 5 bases, and 8 bases lay outside the gene matches. Germline V gene sequence: CDR1 SGHTA, CDR2 FQGNSA. As DNA, the CDR3 is TGTGCCAGCAGCGTCCGGACTAGCATGGACGAGCAGTACTTC. It translates to CASSVRTSMDEQYF.

The chain combines TRBV2 with TRBJ1-3; no definite D call. The V end was cut by 4 bases, the J end by 2 bases, with 15 bases between. CDR3 length equals 16 residues. Germline lookup yields CDR1 SNHLY and CDR2 FYNNEI. The CDR3 DNA reads TGTGCCAGCAGTGGGAGCCCTATGGGAGCTGGAAACACCATATATTTT. Protein: CASSGSPMGAGNTIYF.

The CDR3 loop reads CASSVPQLGTGVEVGYGYTF. The CDR3, as DNA: TGTGCCAGCAGCGTACCTCAACTTGGGACAGGGGTTGAAGTCGGCTATGGCTACACCTTC. The chain has TRBV9 and TRBJ1-2, with 10 bases that match TRBD1. V dropped 1 base and J dropped 4; count of bases not matched to a gene: 19. The CDR3 covers 20 residues. Germline CDR1 reads SGDLS; CDR2 reads YYNGEE.